The T cell receptor (beta chain) under discussion was sequenced for a study of blood T cells in healthy people across ages. Using a J-beta primer mix together with a sample-barcoded 5' primer, a second PCR was run for roughly 6 to 11 cycles. One entry per CDR3 protein results from TCRdb running MiXCR on the 5' RACE reads. The table records about 680,000 distinct CDR3 sequences, 45% to 50% of them present only once. Isolation of PBMCs gave at least 7 million cells per sample. V lost 9 bases to trimming and J lost 11 bases, with 25 bases between them. The CDR3 runs 14 residues. Germline CDR1 reads MNHEY; CDR2 reads SMNVEV (reference sequence).

Material: blood. The sequence came from a woman in her sixties in good health. The rearrangement links TRBV27 to TRBJ2-5; the D gene is possibly TRBD1 (6 bases). CDR3 sequence (DNA): TGTGCCAGTCAAACGACAGGAGACCTACGAGGGCAGTACTTC. Amino acid sequence: CASQTTGDLRGQYF.